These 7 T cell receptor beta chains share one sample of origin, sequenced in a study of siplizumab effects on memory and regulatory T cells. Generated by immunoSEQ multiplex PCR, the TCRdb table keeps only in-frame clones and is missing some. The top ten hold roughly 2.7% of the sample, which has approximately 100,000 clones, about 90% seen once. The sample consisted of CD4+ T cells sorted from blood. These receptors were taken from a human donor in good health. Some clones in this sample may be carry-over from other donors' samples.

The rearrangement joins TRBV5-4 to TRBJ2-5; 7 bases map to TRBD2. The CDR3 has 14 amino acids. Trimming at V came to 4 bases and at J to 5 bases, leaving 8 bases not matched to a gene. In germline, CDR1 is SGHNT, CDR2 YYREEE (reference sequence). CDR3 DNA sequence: TGTGCCAGCAGCCGTACCGCGGGGGTGGAGACCCAGTACTTC. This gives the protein CASSRTAGVETQYF.

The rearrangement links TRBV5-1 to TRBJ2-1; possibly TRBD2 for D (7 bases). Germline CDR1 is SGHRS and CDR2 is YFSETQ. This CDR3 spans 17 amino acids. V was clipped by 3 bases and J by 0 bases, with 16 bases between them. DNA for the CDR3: TGCGCCAGCAGCTCCAGAGGGGGGGCGAGCTCCTACAATGAGCAGTTCTTC. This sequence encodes CASSSRGGASSYNEQFF. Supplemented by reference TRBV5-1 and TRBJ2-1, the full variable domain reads KAGVTQTPRYLIKTRGQQVTLSCSPISGHRSVSWYQQTPGQGLQFLFEYFSETQRNKGNFPGRFSGRQFSNSRSEMNVSTLELGDSALYLCASSSRGGASSYNEQFFGPGTRLTVL.

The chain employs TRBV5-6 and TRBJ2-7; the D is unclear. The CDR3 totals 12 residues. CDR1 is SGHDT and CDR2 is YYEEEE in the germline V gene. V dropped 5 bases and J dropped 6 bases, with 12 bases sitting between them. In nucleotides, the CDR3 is TGTGCCAGCAGTATGCTGGTGGGCGAGCAGTACTTC. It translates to CASSMLVGEQYF.

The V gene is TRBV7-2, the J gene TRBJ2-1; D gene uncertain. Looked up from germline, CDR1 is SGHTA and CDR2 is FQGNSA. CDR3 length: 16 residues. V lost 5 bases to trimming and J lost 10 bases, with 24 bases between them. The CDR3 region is CASSRQSSLLVEEQFF. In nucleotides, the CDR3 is TGTGCCAGCAGCCGGCAATCTAGTTTGCTTGTGGAGGAGCAGTTCTTC.

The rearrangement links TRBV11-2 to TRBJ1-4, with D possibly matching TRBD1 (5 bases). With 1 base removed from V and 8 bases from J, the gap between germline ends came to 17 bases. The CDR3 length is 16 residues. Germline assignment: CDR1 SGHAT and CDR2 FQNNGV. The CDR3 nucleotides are TGTGCCAGCAGCTTAGTAGCGACCACGGGGGACGAAAAACTGTTTTTT. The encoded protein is CASSLVATTGDEKLFF.

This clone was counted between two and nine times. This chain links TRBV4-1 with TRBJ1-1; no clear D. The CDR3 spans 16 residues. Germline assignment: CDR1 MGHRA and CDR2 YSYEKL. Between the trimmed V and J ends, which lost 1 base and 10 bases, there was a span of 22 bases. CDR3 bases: TGCGCCAGCAGCCAAGCCCTGACCCTAGAGGAAGAAGGAGCTTTCTTT. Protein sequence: CASSQALTLEEEGAFF.

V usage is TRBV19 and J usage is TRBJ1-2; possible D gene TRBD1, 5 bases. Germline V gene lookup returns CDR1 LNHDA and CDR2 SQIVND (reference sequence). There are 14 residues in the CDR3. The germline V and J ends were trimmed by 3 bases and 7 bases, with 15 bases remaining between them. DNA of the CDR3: TGTGCCAGTAGTATTCAGGGCAGGACATCTGGCTACACCTTC. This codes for CASSIQGRTSGYTF.